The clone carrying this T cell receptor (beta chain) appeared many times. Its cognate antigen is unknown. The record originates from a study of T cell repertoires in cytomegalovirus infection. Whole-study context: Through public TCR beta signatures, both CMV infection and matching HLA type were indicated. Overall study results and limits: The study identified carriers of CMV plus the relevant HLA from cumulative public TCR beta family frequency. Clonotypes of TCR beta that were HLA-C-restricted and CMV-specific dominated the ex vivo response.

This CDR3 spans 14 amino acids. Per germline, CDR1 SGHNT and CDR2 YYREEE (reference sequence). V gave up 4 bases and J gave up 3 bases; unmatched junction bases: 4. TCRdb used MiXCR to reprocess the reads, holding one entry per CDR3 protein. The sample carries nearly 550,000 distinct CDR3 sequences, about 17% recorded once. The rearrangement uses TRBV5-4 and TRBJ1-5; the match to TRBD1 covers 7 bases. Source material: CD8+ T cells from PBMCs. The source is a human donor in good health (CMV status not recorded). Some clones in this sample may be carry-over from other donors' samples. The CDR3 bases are TGTGCCAGCAGCCTACAGGGGACCAATCAGCCCCAGCATTTT. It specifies CASSLQGTNQPQHF. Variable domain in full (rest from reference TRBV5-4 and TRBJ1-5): ETGVTQSPTHLIKTRGQQVTLRCSSQSGHNTVSWYQQALGQGPQFIFQYYREEENGRGNFPPRFSGLQFPNYSSELNVNALELDDSALYLCASSLQGTNQPQHFGDGTRLSIL.